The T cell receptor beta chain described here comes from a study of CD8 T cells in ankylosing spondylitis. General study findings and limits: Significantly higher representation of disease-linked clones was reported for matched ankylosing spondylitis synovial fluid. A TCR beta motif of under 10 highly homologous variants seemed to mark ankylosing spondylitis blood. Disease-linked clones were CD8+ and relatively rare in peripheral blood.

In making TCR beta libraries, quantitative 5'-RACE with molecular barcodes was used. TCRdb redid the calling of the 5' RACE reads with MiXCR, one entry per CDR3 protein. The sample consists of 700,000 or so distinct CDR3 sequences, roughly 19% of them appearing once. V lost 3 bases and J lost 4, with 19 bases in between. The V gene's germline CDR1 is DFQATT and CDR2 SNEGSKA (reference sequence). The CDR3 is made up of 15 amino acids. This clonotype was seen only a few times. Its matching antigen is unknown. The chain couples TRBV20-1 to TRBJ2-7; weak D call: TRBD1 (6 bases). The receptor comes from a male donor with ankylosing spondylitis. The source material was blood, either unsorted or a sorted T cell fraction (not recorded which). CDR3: CSASRDRDITYEQYF. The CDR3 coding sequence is TGCAGTGCTAGTAGGGACCGGGACATCACTTACGAGCAGTACTTC.